Listed below are T cell receptor beta chains from one sample, sequenced in a study of T cell changes during pregnancy in multiple sclerosis. Assay used: immunoSEQ multiplex PCR; TCRdb lists only in-frame clones, some missing. The data hold 14,000 or so clones, with approximately 95% observed a single time. The sequences come from peripheral blood, collected in the second trimester of pregnancy. These receptor sequences come from a female donor in good health, enrolled as a control in a pregnancy study. The CDR3 runs from the conserved cysteine through the conserved F or W.

v_gene,CDR3aa
TRBV6-5,CASSYRGAEAFF
TRBV19,CASSFRDRGGQFF
TRBV19,CASRSDTYGYTF
TRBV10-3,CAIRSRERRNEQFF
TRBV27,CASSSATGDTQYF
TRBV6-5,CASSPPGQGLNIQYF
TRBV6-5,CASSYSGHSGNTIYF
TRBV6-5,CASSYRGIRNTEAFF
TRBV6-1,CANRGPNENEQFF
TRBV6-1,CASSGSGRAVWQPQHF
TRBV7-2,CASSLGQTSTEAFF
TRBV30,CAWSVQGLRETQYF
TRBV18,CATRADRNTEAFF
TRBV30,CAWSTGGATFF
TRBV7-9,CASSFESTEAFF
TRBV28,CASTAGAYGYTF
TRBV4-2,CASSQGEVGTGNAYGYTF
TRBV5-8,CASTRDYRDNEQFF
TRBV7-2,CASSFPTEGRTFF
TRBV5-6,CASSLTGEVEAFF
TRBV2,CASSFRVTGQRTEAFF
TRBV9,CASSVKWTSGKDEQFF
TRBV6-5,CASSYLTAGTSNEQFF
TRBV19,CASIGGVGNTEAFF
TRBV18,CASSPTSGGDTQYF
TRBV27,CASSQRTGMKTEAFF
TRBV6-5,CASSYGREDSPLHF